This T cell receptor beta chain was captured in a study of beta chain features in type 1 diabetes. Study-level results: A greater similarity of naive, central memory and Treg TCRB repertoires was seen among patients than among healthy donors.

Sequencing targeted expressed TCRB transcripts, as all isolated RNA had been reverse transcribed. The method was immunoSEQ multiplex PCR; TCRdb's version includes in-frame clones alone and lacks a portion of them. The table records 200,000 to 250,000 clones, around 9.9% of them present only once. Trimming shortened V by 5 bases and J by 0 bases, and 11 bases separated the two germline ends. The CDR3 has 16 residues. In germline, CDR1 is MDHEN, CDR2 SYDVKM. In regard to this clone: The antigen remains unidentified.

This clonotype originated in a man younger than 35 in good health. Sample: central memory CD4+ T cells from blood. The chain recombines TRBV28 with TRBJ2-6; D gene ambiguous. The CDR3 DNA reads as TGTGCCAGCAGTCCCCCTCAGATCTCTGGGGCCAACGTCCTGACTTTC. This translates into CASSPPQISGANVLTF.